This T cell receptor beta chain stems from a study of blood T cell repertoires in COVID-19. For the study at large: Samples taken during acute and convalescent COVID-19 were collected in the United States, Italy and Spain. T cells, B-cell-depleted T cells, or PBMCs supplied cDNA or gDNA.

As originally analysed: The authors estimated nucleated cell counts from reference gene primer amplification. Produced via immunoSEQ multiplex PCR; TCRdb's table is partial and in-frame only. V, J and clone size are those of that table, while D and trimming were read from the DNA. Of fewer than 200,000 clones in the sample, more than 80% were seen once. This clone was seen a handful of times. The sequencing sample was made of peripheral blood. The sequence was obtained from a woman aged 60-75 years with acute or convalescent COVID-19.

The CDR3 region has the DNA TGTGCCAGCAGCAGGGACTTACAAGAGACCCAGTACTTC. It specifies CASSRDLQETQYF. V and J are TRBV2 and TRBJ2-5, with a tentative D call TRBD2 (6 bases). This CDR3 has 13 amino acids. Germline V CDR1 and CDR2: SNHLY, FYNNEI. V lost 6 bases to trimming and J lost 2 bases, with 10 bases between them.